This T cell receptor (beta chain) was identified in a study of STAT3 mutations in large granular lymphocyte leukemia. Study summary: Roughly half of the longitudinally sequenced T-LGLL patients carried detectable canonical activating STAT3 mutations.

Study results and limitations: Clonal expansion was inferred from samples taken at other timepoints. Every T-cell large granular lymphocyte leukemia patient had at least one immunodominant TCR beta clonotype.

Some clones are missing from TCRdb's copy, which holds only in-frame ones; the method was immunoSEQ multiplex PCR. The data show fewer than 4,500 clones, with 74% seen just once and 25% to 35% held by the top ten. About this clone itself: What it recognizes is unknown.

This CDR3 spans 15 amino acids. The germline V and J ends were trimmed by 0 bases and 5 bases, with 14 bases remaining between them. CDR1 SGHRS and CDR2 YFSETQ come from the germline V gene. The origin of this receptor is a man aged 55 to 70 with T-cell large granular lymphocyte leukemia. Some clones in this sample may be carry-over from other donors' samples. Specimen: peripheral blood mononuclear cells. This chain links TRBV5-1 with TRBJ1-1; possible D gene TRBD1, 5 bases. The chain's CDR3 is CASSLVDPGRTEAFF. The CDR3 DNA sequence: TGCGCCAGCAGCTTGGTGGACCCAGGGAGGACTGAAGCTTTCTTT.